A selection of T cell receptor beta chains follows, all from one sample in a study of cytomegalovirus exposure and HLA in healthy donors. Method: immunoSEQ multiplex PCR; TCRdb's copy keeps in-frame clones and lacks some. The table shows 150,000 or so clones, with about 94% occurring only once. The specimen sequenced was PBMCs. These receptors all stem from a man aged 18 to 29 in good health and CMV-seropositive. CDR3s include the opening cysteine and the closing phenylalanine or tryptophan. A D gene is named only where the DNA matches it firmly. Size is omitted from some rows. Given values are once, few, many or a class for expanded clones.

V: TRBV5-1; size: NA; D: NA; J: TRBJ2-1; DNA: TGCGCCAGCAGCACACGCTCCTACAATGAGCAGTTCTTC; CDR3: CASSTRSYNEQFF
V: TRBV13; size: once; D: TRBD2; J: TRBJ2-7; DNA: TGTGCCAGCAGCTTAGGATCCAGCGGGAACCTCTACGAGCAGTACTTC; CDR3: CASSLGSSGNLYEQYF
V: TRBV6-5; size: NA; D: NA; J: TRBJ2-2; DNA: TGTGCCAGCAGGACAAGATTCGCGAACACCGGGGAGCTGTTTTTT; CDR3: CASRTRFANTGELFF
V: TRBV5-1; size: NA; D: TRBD1; J: TRBJ2-1; DNA: TGCGCCAGCAGCTGGACAGGGGGCTACAATGAGCAGTTCTTC; CDR3: CASSWTGGYNEQFF
V: TRBV5-6; size: NA; D: TRBD2; J: TRBJ2-7; DNA: TGTGCCAGCAGCTTTATGAGCGGGGGCCCCTACGAGCAGTACTTC; CDR3: CASSFMSGGPYEQYF
V: TRBV19; size: once; D: NA; J: TRBJ2-7; DNA: TGTGCCAGTAGTATCCGCCACTTAGCATCCCTTGACGAGCAGTACTTC; CDR3: CASSIRHLASLDEQYF
V: TRBV10-1; size: NA; D: NA; J: TRBJ2-2; DNA: TGCGCCAGCAGTCGTAAACACAGAGCCAAGAACACCGGGGAGCTGTTTTTT; CDR3: CASSRKHRAKNTGELFF
V: TRBV15; size: few; D: NA; J: TRBJ1-2; DNA: TGTGCCACCAGCAGAGGCGGATCCTATGGCTACACCTTC; CDR3: CATSRGGSYGYTF
V: TRBV15; size: NA; D: TRBD2; J: TRBJ2-6; DNA: TGTGCCACCAGCAGAGGTAGAGGGACTAGCGGGACCCCCTCTGGGGCCAACGTCCTGACTTTC; CDR3: CATSRGRGTSGTPSGANVLTF
V: TRBV7-2; size: few; D: NA; J: TRBJ1-5; DNA: TGTGCCAGCAGCTTAGTCGGGGGAGGAAGCAATCAGCCCCAGCATTTT; CDR3: CASSLVGGGSNQPQHF
V: TRBV18; size: NA; D: NA; J: TRBJ2-7; DNA: TGTGCCAGCTCACCGCGTCAGGGCTACGAGCAGTACTTC; CDR3: CASSPRQGYEQYF
V: TRBV6-6; size: NA; D: TRBD2; J: TRBJ2-2; DNA: TGTGCCAGCAGTTACCTAGCGGGAGATACCGGGGAGCTGTTTTTT; CDR3: CASSYLAGDTGELFF
V: TRBV5-1; size: few; D: TRBD1; J: TRBJ1-2; DNA: TGCGCCAGCAGCTTGGGGACAGGGCACACCTTC; CDR3: CASSLGTGHTF
V: TRBV6-4; size: NA; D: NA; J: TRBJ2-1; DNA: TGTGCCAGCAGTGACTCGAATGGGGGGAATGAGCAGTTCTTC; CDR3: CASSDSNGGNEQFF